The entry below describes one T cell receptor (beta chain). Its antigen remains unidentified. This entry is derived from a study of T cell repertoires in cytomegalovirus infection. TCRdb reprocessed the reads with MiXCR, giving one entry per CDR3 protein. The table shows hundreds of thousands of distinct CDR3 sequences, with about 42% occurring only once. The sequenced sample was cultured PBMCs, obtained from culture after CMV antigen stimulation. The source of this sequence is a human donor in good health (CMV status not recorded). Some clones in this sample may be carry-over from other donors' samples.

The CDR3 nucleotides read TGCGCCAGCAGCCAAGATCGGACTAGGGATAGCGAGCAGTACTTC. It translates to CASSQDRTRDSEQYF. J is TRBJ2-7 and V is TRBV4-1, with 7 positions matching TRBD2. This CDR3 contains 15 residues. After removal of 0 bases from V and 6 bases from J, the junction contained 8 bases not matched to a gene. The germline gives CDR1 MGHRA, CDR2 YSYEKL.